This T cell receptor beta chain was captured by sequencing in a study of identical twins. Findings and limits, study-wide: Fewer insertions were carried by abundant cord blood beta clonotypes, but none was seen in memory repertoires.

This clonotype was seen ten or more times. Its specificity is not known. Unique molecular identifiers were in the cDNA, with template-switch universal primer binding. TCRdb redid the calling of the 5' RACE reads with MiXCR, one entry per CDR3 protein. Among some 1,700,000 distinct CDR3 sequences, less than 35% were seen once, and the ten largest hold about 0.25%. V gave up 2 bases and J gave up 8 bases; unmatched junction bases: 1. CDR3 size: 14 residues. The rearrangement joins TRBV12-3 or TRBV12-4 to TRBJ1-4, with 11 bases that match TRBD1. The sequencing input was cord blood. The receptor was derived from a newborn girl in good health. The CDR3 bases are TGTGCCAGCAGTTTAAGGACAGGGGGCGAAAAACTGTTTTTT. This gives the protein CASSLRTGGEKLFF.